The 26 T cell receptor beta chains reported below all come from one sample, sequenced in a study of human T cells and chemical hapten exposure. TCRdb reprocessed the RACE reads via MiXCR and lists one record per CDR3 protein. The sample consists of tens of thousands of distinct CDR3 sequences, around 4.5% of them appearing once. Time point denoted: healthy volunteer bleed at 2 weeks. Total RNA extraction was carried out from unfractionated whole blood. The sample was whole blood. The origin of the receptors is a female donor in good health. Some clones in this sample may be carry-over from other donors' samples.

This chain connects TRBV4-3 to TRBJ2-1; no clear D. The CDR3 sequence is 15 residues long. Looked up from germline, CDR1 is LGHNA and CDR2 is YSLEER. V was pared by 0 bases and J by 10 bases, with 16 bases between. The CDR3 nucleotides read TGCGCCAGCAGCCAAGATTACTTGGGCGGACGAGAGCAGTTCTTC. This encodes CASSQDYLGGREQFF.

At least ten counts were recorded for this clonotype. The V call is TRBV5-4, the J call TRBJ1-5, with D possibly matching TRBD1 (5 bases). Germline loops: CDR1 SGHNT, CDR2 YYREEE (reference sequence). V dropped 0 bases and J dropped 6 bases, with 13 bases sitting between them. The CDR3 consists of 15 residues. The CDR3 is CASSLDQGAGQPQHF. CDR3 nucleotides: TGTGCCAGCAGCTTGGATCAAGGGGCCGGTCAGCCCCAGCATTTT.

At least ten counts were recorded for this clonotype. The V gene is TRBV7-2, the J gene TRBJ2-1; the match to TRBD2 covers 16 bases. The CDR3 contains 19 residues. Germline CDR1 is SGHTA and CDR2 is FQGNSA. V was clipped by 3 bases and J by 7 bases; unmatched bases: 12. The CDR3 protein is CASSFTGTSGGARKNEQFF. In nucleotides, the CDR3 is TGTGCCAGCAGCTTTACCGGGACTAGCGGGGGGGCGAGAAAGAATGAGCAGTTCTTC. Drawing the rest from reference TRBV7-2 and TRBJ2-1, the complete variable domain is GAGVSQSPSNKVTEKGKDVELRCDPISGHTALYWYRQSLGQGLEFLIYFQGNSAPDKSGLPSDRFSAERTGGSVSTLTIQRTQQEDSAVYLCASSFTGTSGGARKNEQFFGPGTRLTVL.

This clonotype was counted at least ten times. V usage is TRBV6-2 or TRBV6-3 and J usage is TRBJ2-5, with 8 bases fitting TRBD2. CDR1 is MNHEY and CDR2 is SVGEGT in the germline V gene. V was clipped by 4 bases and J by 2 bases; unmatched bases: 6. The CDR3 runs to 15 residues. The CDR3, as DNA: TGTGCCAGCAGTTTTGGTAGCGGGGTTCAAGAGACCCAGTACTTC. Translated: CASSFGSGVQETQYF.

The table lists this clonotype with many counts. V is TRBV20-1 and J is TRBJ1-3, with no clear D. Germline assignment: CDR1 DFQATT and CDR2 SNEGSKA (reference sequence). V dropped 3 bases and J dropped 0 bases, with 9 bases sitting between them. This CDR3 is built from 14 residues. CDR3 sequence reads: CSARKPDSGNTIYF. The CDR3 region has the DNA TGCAGTGCTAGGAAGCCGGACTCTGGAAACACCATATATTTT.

The V gene is TRBV12-3 or TRBV12-4, the J gene TRBJ2-1; D is unresolved. With 6 bases removed from V and 4 bases from J, the gap between germline ends came to 16 bases. The CDR3 consists of 15 residues. As DNA, the CDR3 is TGTGCCAGCAGCACAGCTTTCCATCGGTACAATGAGCAGTTCTTC. As protein: CASSTAFHRYNEQFF.

This clonotype has ten or more counts. The chain carries TRBV20-1 and TRBJ2-3; D remains ambiguous. The ends were cut back, 2 bases at V and 0 bases at J, with 12 bases in the middle. Germline CDR1 reads DFQATT; CDR2 reads SNEGSKA (reference sequence). The CDR3 loop spans 15 amino acids. The CDR3 DNA is TGCAGTGCTAGAAGGCCCATCCCTAGCACAGATACGCAGTATTTT. Its protein is CSARRPIPSTDTQYF.

This clonotype has a count of ten or more. The chain recombines TRBV7-2 with TRBJ1-2; unclear D gene. Germline CDR1 reads SGHTA; CDR2 reads FQGNSA. This CDR3 is 15 amino acids long. Trimming removed 5 bases at V and 2 bases at J, with 15 bases between. For the CDR3, the DNA is TGTGCCAGCAGCCTCCAGTTAGGGCAGAACTATGGCTACACCTTC. Its protein product is CASSLQLGQNYGYTF.

This clonotype was detected ten times or more. The chain employs TRBV7-3 and TRBJ2-3; D is ambiguous. The CDR3 runs 14 residues. V was shortened by 1 base and J by 2 bases, with 7 bases between the two germline ends. The germline V gene encodes CDR1 SGHTA and CDR2 FQGTGA. CDR3 DNA: TGTGCCAGCAGCTTAATTGCAGCCACAGATACGCAGTATTTT. Its protein is CASSLIAATDTQYF.

This clonotype came up many times. The chain carries TRBV12-3 or TRBV12-4 and TRBJ2-7, with 8 bases matching TRBD1. The length of the CDR3 is 14 residues. The V segment lost 5 bases and the J segment 2 bases; nucleotides outside the gene matches: 5. The CDR3 DNA reads TGTGCCAGCAGTCACTTGGACAGGGCCTACGAGCAGTACTTC. It yields the protein CASSHLDRAYEQYF.

The chain has TRBV27 and TRBJ1-6, with TRBD1 as a possible D gene (6 bases). Trimming cost V 5 bases and J 0 bases, with 14 bases left between them. The CDR3 is made up of 17 amino acids. The germline gives CDR1 MNHEY, CDR2 SMNVEV (reference sequence). CDR3 sequence (DNA): TGTGCCAGCAGTCCAACAGGGAACCCCTCCTATAATTCACCCCTCCACTTT. It specifies CASSPTGNPSYNSPLHF.

By share, this clonotype counts as medium-sized (0.01 to 0.1%). The chain couples TRBV5-5 to TRBJ2-3, with a possible D match to TRBD2 (6 bases). Between the trimmed V and J ends, which lost 0 bases and 0 bases, there was a span of 14 bases. The germline CDR1 and CDR2 sequences are SGHKS and YYEKEE (reference sequence). The CDR3 runs to 17 residues. CDR3 nucleotide sequence: TGTGCCAGCAGCTTGGTGTTGGCGGGACCTAGCACAGATACGCAGTATTTT. Its protein product is CASSLVLAGPSTDTQYF.

There are many counts of this clonotype. The chain recombines TRBV6-6 with TRBJ1-2; 9 bases fit TRBD1. The V segment lost 6 bases and the J segment 4 bases; nucleotides outside the gene matches: 6. CDR3 length: 14 residues. Per germline, CDR1 MNHNY and CDR2 SVGAGI (reference sequence). CDR3 amino acids: CASRRQGETYGYTF. The CDR3 DNA sequence: TGTGCCAGCAGACGACAGGGGGAGACCTATGGCTACACCTTC.

This clonotype has at least ten counts. The chain is built from TRBV7-2 and TRBJ2-7, with TRBD1 matching 9 bases. The V gene's germline CDR1 is SGHTA and CDR2 FQGNSA. J was trimmed by 5 bases and V by 1 base; bases with no gene match: 6. The CDR3 is made up of 15 amino acids. CDR3 residues: CASSLEGTGRHEQYF. The CDR3 nucleotides are TGTGCCAGCAGCTTAGAGGGGACAGGGAGACACGAGCAGTACTTC.

This clonotype has a count of ten or more. The chain combines TRBV6-5 with TRBJ2-1; D uncertain. With 2 bases removed from V and 0 bases from J, the gap between germline ends came to 8 bases. CDR3 length equals 15 residues. From germline, CDR1 is MNHEY and CDR2 SVGAGI. CDR3 nucleotides: TGTGCCAGCAGTTACACGGACGCCTCCTACAATGAGCAGTTCTTC. The encoded protein is CASSYTDASYNEQFF.

This clonotype was counted many times. J is TRBJ1-2 and V is TRBV20-1; tentatively, D is TRBD1 (5 bases). V lost 6 bases and J lost 0, with 11 bases in between. CDR1 and CDR2 (germline): DFQATT, SNEGSKA (reference sequence). The CDR3 length is 13 residues. CDR3 loop: CSAGAVANYGYTF. CDR3 sequence (DNA): TGCAGTGCCGGGGCTGTAGCTAACTATGGCTACACCTTC.

The gene calls are TRBV18 and TRBJ1-2; D possibly corresponds to TRBD1 (6 bases). Between the trimmed V and J ends, which lost 3 bases and 4 bases, there was a span of 15 bases. CDR3 length: 15 residues. Germline V lookup: CDR1 KGHSH, CDR2 LQKENI. As DNA, the CDR3 is TGTGCCAGCTCACCGTCCAGTGGGGGCACCTATGGCTACACCTTC. Translated, it gives CASSPSSGGTYGYTF.

This clonotype was seen ten or more times. This chain joins TRBV15 and TRBJ2-2; possible D gene TRBD2, 6 bases. V was clipped by 4 bases and J by 1 base, with 10 bases between them. The length of the CDR3 is 15 residues. Germline V CDR1 and CDR2: LNHNV, YYDKDF (reference sequence). The CDR3 bases are TGTGCCACCAGCACGGGACTCCTGAACACCGGGGAGCTGTTTTTT. Protein product: CATSTGLLNTGELFF.

This clonotype showed up just a few times. The chain joins TRBV28 to TRBJ1-1; D is unclear. The V gene lost 6 bases and the J gene lost 8 bases, with 19 bases spanning the gap. Germline V lookup: CDR1 MDHEN, CDR2 SYDVKM. The CDR3 consists of 14 residues. CDR3 DNA: TGTGCCAGCAGAAAGGTTTCGGGGAGGATAGAAGCTTTCTTT. Its protein product is CASRKVSGRIEAFF. The whole variable domain, remainder taken from reference TRBV28 and TRBJ1-1, is DVKVTQSSRYLVKRTGEKVFLECVQDMDHENMFWYRQDPGLGLRLIYFSYDVKMKEKGDIPEGYSVSREKKERFSLILESASTNQTSMYLCASRKVSGRIEAFFGQGTRLTVV.

There are many counts of this clonotype. The V and J genes are TRBV6-4 and TRBJ2-1; a weak D match, TRBD2 (5 bases). CDR3 length equals 13 residues. Germline V gene lookup returns CDR1 MRHNA and CDR2 SNTAGT. The V end was cut by 6 bases, the J end by 8 bases, with 14 bases between. CDR3 region: CASSETERHEQFF. CDR3 coding DNA: TGTGCCAGCAGCGAGACTGAGCGGCATGAGCAGTTCTTC.

This clonotype was detected ten times or more. The DNA of the CDR3 is TGTGCCAGCAGTGAGGGGAAAGGGTTGGCCCAGCATTTT. This encodes CASSEGKGLAQHF. V is TRBV2 and J is TRBJ1-5; D is unresolved. Trimming left V 3 bases short and J 11 bases short, with 14 bases between. CDR1 is SNHLY, CDR2 FYNNEI, per germline. The CDR3 extends over 13 amino acids.

This clonotype has at least ten counts. The chain carries TRBV28 and TRBJ2-3; 9 bases align to TRBD2. The V and J ends lost 5 bases and 9 bases, in that order; junction bases with no gene match: 9. The CDR3 spans 14 residues. Germline-derived CDR1 and CDR2 are MDHEN and SYDVKM. The CDR3 here is CASSVAGAQITQYF. Written as DNA, the CDR3 is TGTGCCAGCAGTGTAGCGGGGGCCCAGATAACGCAGTATTTT.

This clonotype was found many times. The chain employs TRBV6-5 and TRBJ2-1; 7 bases are shared with TRBD2. The CDR3 has 17 residues. CDR1 is MNHEY, CDR2 SVGAGI, per germline. After removal of 5 bases from V and 7 bases from J, the junction contained 17 bases not matched to a gene. The CDR3 DNA is TGTGCCAGCAGTCTACTGCCGGGAGGCGTCCTCCCAAATGAGCAGTTCTTC. Its translation is CASSLLPGGVLPNEQFF.

The table lists this clonotype with many counts. The CDR3 DNA is TGTGCCAGCAGTTACTCTGCAGGGAACGAGCAGTACTTC. This encodes CASSYSAGNEQYF. The rearrangement links TRBV6-6 to TRBJ2-7; TRBD1 is a possible D gene (5 bases). The CDR3 is made up of 13 amino acids. Germline V gives CDR1 MNHNY, CDR2 SVGAGI (reference sequence). The V and J ends lost 0 bases and 5 bases respectively, with 8 bases between them.

This clonotype was seen repeatedly, ten times or more. The chain uses TRBV20-1 and TRBJ1-4; perhaps TRBD1 as D (6 bases). V was trimmed by 0 bases and J by 8 bases, leaving 13 bases between them. CDR3 size: 14 residues. CDR1 and CDR2 from the germline V gene are DFQATT and SNEGSKA (reference sequence). The CDR3 coding sequence is TGCAGTGCTAGAGATCGGGGGGGCCTGGAAAAACTGTTTTTT. Translated, it gives CSARDRGGLEKLFF.

There are many counts of this clonotype. The chain joins TRBV5-1 to TRBJ1-6, with 10 bases that match TRBD1. The J segment lost 5 bases and the V segment lost 5 bases, leaving 4 bases of the junction unmatched. This CDR3 spans 15 amino acids. In germline, CDR1 is SGHRS, CDR2 YFSETQ. CDR3 loop: CASSRGTGDNSPLHF. Here the CDR3 DNA reads TGCGCCAGCAGTCGGGGGACAGGGGATAATTCACCCCTCCACTTT.